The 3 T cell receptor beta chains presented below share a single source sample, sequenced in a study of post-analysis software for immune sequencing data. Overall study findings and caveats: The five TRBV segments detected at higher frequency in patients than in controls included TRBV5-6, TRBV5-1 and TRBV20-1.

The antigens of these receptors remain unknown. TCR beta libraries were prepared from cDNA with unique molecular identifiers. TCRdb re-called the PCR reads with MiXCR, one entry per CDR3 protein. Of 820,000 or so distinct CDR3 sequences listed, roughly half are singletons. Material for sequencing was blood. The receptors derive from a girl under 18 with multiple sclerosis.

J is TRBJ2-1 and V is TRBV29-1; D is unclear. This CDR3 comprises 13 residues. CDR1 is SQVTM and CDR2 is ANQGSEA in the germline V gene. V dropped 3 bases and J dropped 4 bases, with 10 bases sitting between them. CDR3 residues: CSVDSQKYNEQFF. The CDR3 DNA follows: TGCAGCGTTGATTCCCAGAAATACAATGAGCAGTTCTTC.

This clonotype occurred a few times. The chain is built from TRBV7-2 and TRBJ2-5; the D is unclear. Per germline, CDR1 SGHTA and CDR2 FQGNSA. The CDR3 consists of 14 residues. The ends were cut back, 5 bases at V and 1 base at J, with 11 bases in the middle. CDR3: CASSRMAPQETQYF. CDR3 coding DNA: TGTGCCAGCAGCCGGATGGCGCCCCAAGAGACCCAGTACTTC.

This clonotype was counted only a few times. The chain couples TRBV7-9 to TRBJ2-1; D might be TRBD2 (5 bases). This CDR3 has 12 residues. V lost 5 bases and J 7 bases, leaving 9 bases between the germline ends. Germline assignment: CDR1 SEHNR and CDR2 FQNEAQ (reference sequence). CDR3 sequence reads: CASSRRGNEQFF. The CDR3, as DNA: TGTGCCAGCAGCCGGAGAGGGAATGAGCAGTTCTTC.